This TCR beta chain originates from a study of regulatory T cells in long-lasting Graves disease. Whole-study results and caveats: It is possible that accuracy was reduced by the small size of the sample.

The authors built TCR beta libraries using iRepertoire HTBI primers and Arm-PCR of CDR3 regions. A single record per CDR3 protein comes from TCRdb applying MiXCR to the multiplex PCR reads. The repertoire has 400,000 to 500,000 distinct CDR3 sequences, approximately 14% of them found once; the top ten carry approximately 15%. The sample's time point: newly diagnosed GD, antithyroid drugs for less than 3 months. Isolated PBMC RNA provided the starting material for the TCR library. The table lists this clonotype with many counts. The antigen is not known. Per the germline V gene, CDR1 is MDHEN and CDR2 is SYDVKM. This CDR3 has 16 residues. Trimming cost V 1 base and J 1 base; bases outside gene matches: 4. The sample was also reused in another study, on T cells in Graves' hyperthyroidism and ophthalmopathy. That paper adds: Most thyroid-expanded clonotypes above 0.001 were also found in blood.

The sequences come from peripheral blood mononuclear cells (PBMCs), collected at new diagnosis, from a patient treated with antithyroid drugs. The rearrangement uses TRBV28 and TRBJ1-2, with TRBD1 matching 9 bases. The TCR sequence derives from a woman aged 45-59 years with Graves disease. The CDR3 region is CASSLFGQGINYGYTF. The CDR3 DNA reads TGTGCCAGCAGTTTATTCGGACAGGGGATTAACTATGGCTACACCTTC.